This entry lists 32 T cell receptor beta chains sequenced from one sample in a study of cytomegalovirus exposure and HLA in healthy donors. With 60 Vbeta and 13 Jbeta primers, the PCR was carried out. The table came from immunoSEQ multiplex PCR; TCRdb's copy has only in-frame clones and leaves some out. The repertoire holds 130,000 or so clones, with 88% as singletons. Sequenced material: PBMCs. The source of these receptors is a woman aged 40-49 years in good health and CMV-seronegative.

The V and J genes are TRBV6-4 and TRBJ1-4, with TRBD1 as a possible D gene (5 bases). Per germline, CDR1 MRHNA and CDR2 SNTAGT. The CDR3 covers 13 residues. In DNA, the CDR3 is TGTGCTCAGCGGGGAGGGGTTGGTGAAAAACTGTTTTTT. As protein: CAQRGGVGEKLFF.

This rearrangement joins TRBV4-1 to TRBJ2-5; D is possibly TRBD2 (5 bases). The length of the CDR3 is 16 residues. V was cut by 4 bases and J by 1 base, with 16 bases left in between. The germline V gene has CDR1 MGHRA and CDR2 YSYEKL. The DNA for the CDR3 is TGCGCCAGCAGCCCTGTTATGGGCGGAGGCCAAGAGACCCAGTACTTC. Translating gives CASSPVMGGGQETQYF.

This sequence joins TRBV5-4 and TRBJ2-1, with TRBD2 matching over 8 bases. V lost 4 bases, J lost 6 bases, and 6 bases stayed unmatched. CDR1 and CDR2 (germline): SGHNT, YYREEE (reference sequence). This CDR3 has 14 residues. The DNA of the CDR3 is TGTGCCAGCAGCAGGCTAGCGGGCTTCAATGAGCAGTTCTTC. Amino acid sequence: CASSRLAGFNEQFF.

This chain joins TRBV18 and TRBJ1-5, with D possibly being TRBD1 (6 bases). From germline, CDR1 is KGHSH and CDR2 LQKENI. This CDR3 is 15 amino acids long. V lost 6 bases, J lost 1 base, and 13 bases lay in between. CDR3 sequence reads: CASSSQGTSNQPQHF. CDR3 DNA sequence: TGTGCCAGCTCTTCACAGGGAACGAGCAATCAGCCCCAGCATTTT. Variable domain in full (rest from reference TRBV18 and TRBJ1-5): NAGVMQNPRHLVRRRGQEARLRCSPMKGHSHVYWYRQLPEEGLKFMVYLQKENIIDESGMPKERFSAEFPKEGPSILRIQQVVRGDSAAYFCASSSQGTSNQPQHFGDGTRLSIL.

The J gene is TRBJ1-2, the V gene TRBV27; TRBD1 agrees at 7 bases. Germline CDR1 is MNHEY and CDR2 is SMNVEV (reference sequence). V trimming: 0 bases; J trimming: 2 bases; junction bases outside the gene matches: 9. This CDR3 has 17 amino acids. The CDR3, as DNA: TGTGCCAGCAGTTTATCGGAGGCGAGGGGGCCAAACTATGGCTACACCTTC. It codes for CASSLSEARGPNYGYTF.

The chain has TRBV5-1 and TRBJ2-3; 14 bases align to TRBD2. The CDR3 extends over 18 amino acids. Trimming at V came to 0 bases and at J to 0 bases, leaving 3 bases not matched to a gene. Germline lookup yields CDR1 SGHRS and CDR2 YFSETQ. CDR3 amino acids: CASSLGGTSGSSTDTQYF. The CDR3 nucleotides read TGCGCCAGCAGCTTGGGCGGGACTAGCGGGAGTAGCACAGATACGCAGTATTTT.

The chain employs TRBV6-5 and TRBJ2-7; 12 bases match TRBD2. This CDR3 spans 14 amino acids. V was pared by 8 bases and J by 5 bases, with 7 bases of the junction left unmatched. Germline CDR1 and CDR2: MNHEY and SVGAGI. The CDR3 loop is CASGLAGYANEQYF. CDR3 bases: TGTGCCAGCGGACTAGCGGGATACGCCAACGAGCAGTACTTC.

This clone was found a few times. The V gene is TRBV30, the J gene TRBJ2-7, with TRBD2 matching over 7 bases. The CDR3 spans 17 residues. Germline CDR1 is GTSNPN and CDR2 is SVGIG (reference sequence). Trimming at V came to 2 bases and at J to 2 bases, leaving 15 bases not matched to a gene. CDR3 amino acids: CAWSPAPRLAVTYEQYF. CDR3 nucleotides: TGTGCCTGGAGTCCAGCGCCAAGACTAGCCGTAACCTACGAGCAGTACTTC.

The chain joins TRBV2 to TRBJ1-2, with 8 positions matching TRBD1. Trimming removed 5 bases from V and 10 bases from J; junction bases left unmatched: 15. The CDR3 consists of 15 residues. Per the germline V gene, CDR1 is SNHLY and CDR2 is FYNNEI. The CDR3 DNA follows: TGTGCCAGCAGTCCCTTGGGGGGGACAGGAGTGGACTACACCTTC. This gives the protein CASSPLGGTGVDYTF.

J is TRBJ2-7 and V is TRBV27, with 8 bases that match TRBD2. The junction had 2 bases not matched to a gene; V was cut back by 2 bases and J by 5 bases. CDR1 is MNHEY, CDR2 SMNVEV, per germline (reference sequence). The CDR3 is 13 amino acids. The CDR3 here is CASSLRRGDEQYF. In DNA form, the CDR3 reads TGTGCCAGCAGTTTAAGGCGGGGGGACGAGCAGTACTTC.

This clone has only one observation. The chain is built from TRBV11-3 and TRBJ2-1, with D possibly TRBD1 on 6 matching bases. V shed 8 bases and J shed 0 bases, with 14 bases lying between them. In germline, CDR1 is SGHNT, CDR2 YENEEA. The CDR3 contains 15 residues. In nucleotides, the CDR3 is TGTGCCAGCGGGGGCGGACTGAGCTCCTACAATGAGCAGTTCTTC. Encoded protein: CASGGGLSSYNEQFF.

The rearrangement uses TRBV9 and TRBJ1-1; 8 bases line up with TRBD1. V lost 6 bases, J lost 4 bases, and 8 bases stayed unmatched. The CDR3 consists of 14 residues. Germline CDR1 reads SGDLS; CDR2 reads YYNGEE. DNA of the CDR3: TGTGCCAGCACACCGGGACAGGCGAGCACTGAAGCTTTCTTT. Encoded protein: CASTPGQASTEAFF.

The chain uses TRBV7-9 and TRBJ2-2, with 12 bases matching TRBD2. The CDR3 is 13 amino acids. CDR1 and CDR2 from the germline V gene are SEHNR and FQNEAQ (reference sequence). In nucleotides, the CDR3 is TGTGGGTCTAGCGGGAGGGCCGACGGGGAGCTGTTTTTT. As protein: CGSSGRADGELFF.

The chain has TRBV6-6 and TRBJ2-7; the D is unclear. The CDR3 spans 13 residues. Germline CDR1 and CDR2: MNHNY and SVGAGI (reference sequence). Trimming took 5 bases from V and 6 from J, leaving 14 bases between them. The CDR3 is CASSPLFNTEQYF. The CDR3 DNA sequence: TGTGCCAGCAGTCCCCTTTTTAACACCGAGCAGTACTTC.

This chain joins TRBV11-2 and TRBJ2-1; 8 bases agree with TRBD2. V trimming: 5 bases; J trimming: 3 bases; junction bases outside the gene matches: 6. CDR3 length: 15 residues. CDR1 SGHAT and CDR2 FQNNGV come from the germline V gene. CDR3 nucleotide sequence: TGTGCCAGCAGCCGTACTAGCGGACTCTACAATGAGCAGTTCTTC. Translating gives CASSRTSGLYNEQFF.

The chain uses TRBV5-1 and TRBJ2-3; maybe TRBD1 (6 bases). Trimming took 3 bases from V and 4 from J, leaving 9 bases between them. This CDR3 is built from 13 residues. Germline assignment: CDR1 SGHRS and CDR2 YFSETQ. The CDR3 region has the DNA TGCGCCAGCAGCTGGGCAGGGGCAGATACGCAGTATTTT. Encoded protein: CASSWAGADTQYF.

This chain connects TRBV4-2 to TRBJ1-2; 9 nucleotides line up with TRBD1. Germline-derived CDR1 and CDR2 are LGHNA and YNFKEQ. The V and J ends lost 4 bases and 0 bases, in that order; junction bases with no gene match: 9. The CDR3 is 17 residues long. The CDR3 region is CASSPMDRGLANYGYTF. The CDR3 DNA is TGTGCCAGCAGCCCGATGGACAGGGGCTTGGCTAACTATGGCTACACCTTC.

As for this clone: This CDR3 is also generated by other DNA sequences in the sample. This chain links TRBV5-1 with TRBJ2-1, with TRBD2 identical over 12 bases. CDR1 and CDR2 (germline): SGHRS, YFSETQ. Trimming took 4 bases from V and 0 from J; bases not matched to a gene: 2. The CDR3 is made up of 16 amino acids. CDR3 nucleotides: TGCGCCAGCAGCGTGACTAGCGGGAGCTCCTACAATGAGCAGTTCTTC. It yields the protein CASSVTSGSSYNEQFF.

This clone is a singleton in its sample. V usage is TRBV18 and J usage is TRBJ1-4; 9 bases line up with TRBD1. CDR1 and CDR2 (germline): KGHSH, LQKENI. The V and J ends lost 6 bases and 5 bases, in that order; junction bases with no gene match: 4. The CDR3 loop spans 14 amino acids. The CDR3 DNA sequence: TGTGCCAGCTCCCCGGGGACAGGGAATGAAAAACTGTTTTTT. As protein: CASSPGTGNEKLFF.

The CDR3 loop is CASSMGQGGTQYF. The CDR3 nucleotides read TGTGCCAGTAGTATGGGACAGGGCGGGACCCAGTACTTC. The chain employs TRBV19 and TRBJ2-5; 9 bases agree with TRBD1. The CDR3 extends over 13 amino acids. Germline CDR1 reads LNHDA; CDR2 reads SQIVND (reference sequence). Trimming removed 3 bases from V and 7 bases from J; junction bases left unmatched: 3.

This chain joins TRBV5-6 and TRBJ2-2, with D possibly TRBD1 on 5 matching bases. The germline CDR1 and CDR2 sequences are SGHDT and YYEEEE. CDR3 length equals 15 residues. With 4 bases removed from V and 0 bases from J, the gap between germline ends came to 10 bases. CDR3 sequence (DNA): TGTGCCAGCAGCCGACAGATATCGAACACCGGGGAGCTGTTTTTT. Amino acid sequence: CASSRQISNTGELFF.

This chain uses TRBV28 with TRBJ2-7, with D unclear. Trimming removed 3 bases at V and 0 bases at J, with 9 bases between. The germline gives CDR1 MDHEN, CDR2 SYDVKM. CDR3 size: 14 residues. The CDR3 nucleotides are TGTGCCAGCAGTTTGGCTCAAAGCTCCTACGAGCAGTACTTC. It yields the protein CASSLAQSSYEQYF.

This clone showed up just a few times. The chain is built from TRBV29-1 and TRBJ1-2, with D perhaps matching TRBD1 (5 bases). Germline CDR1 SQVTM, CDR2 ANQGSEA. The CDR3 loop spans 19 amino acids. Between the trimmed V and J ends, which lost 6 bases and 7 bases, there was a span of 36 bases. Here the CDR3 reads CSVGPEGGDGTSGWGGYTF. The CDR3 nucleotides read TGCAGCGTGGGCCCTGAAGGAGGGGACGGGACGTCAGGGTGGGGTGGCTACACCTTC.

V gene TRBV6-1 combines with J gene TRBJ2-5; D is uncertain. The CDR3 has 11 amino acids. V lost 2 bases and J lost 7, with 5 bases in between. From germline, CDR1 is MNHNS and CDR2 SASEGT. The CDR3 reads CASSEMRTQYF. As DNA, the CDR3 is TGTGCCAGCAGTGAAATGAGGACCCAGTACTTC.

The CDR3, as DNA: TGTGCCAGCAGTGTTGGGACAGCGCTCCACATAGACGAGCAGTACTTC. It yields the protein CASSVGTALHIDEQYF. The J gene is TRBJ2-7, the V gene TRBV6-1, with 7 bases lining up with TRBD1. This CDR3 is 16 amino acids long. V lost 4 bases to trimming and J lost 5 bases; unmatched junction nucleotides: 14. Germline V gene lookup returns CDR1 MNHNS and CDR2 SASEGT.

The chain couples TRBV5-5 to TRBJ2-5, with 10 bases aligning to TRBD2. This CDR3 contains 15 residues. CDR1 is SGHKS and CDR2 is YYEKEE in the germline V gene (reference sequence). The junction had 5 bases not matched to a gene; V was cut back by 6 bases and J by 0 bases. CDR3 bases: TGTGCCAGCAAAAAGACTAGCGGGTACCAAGAGACCCAGTACTTC. This codes for CASKKTSGYQETQYF.

The chain is built from TRBV27 and TRBJ2-3; D remains unclear. The CDR3 consists of 15 residues. Germline V CDR1 and CDR2: MNHEY, SMNVEV (reference sequence). V dropped 6 bases and J dropped 1 base, with 14 bases sitting between them. DNA for the CDR3: TGTGCCAGCAGAGTCCGACTCAGCGGCACAGATACGCAGTATTTT. This gives the protein CASRVRLSGTDTQYF.

The chain carries TRBV30 and TRBJ1-5; possible D gene TRBD1, 5 bases. Per the germline V gene, CDR1 is GTSNPN and CDR2 is SVGIG (reference sequence). V lost 3 bases and J lost 3, with 9 bases in between. CDR3 size: 13 residues. CDR3 sequence: CAWSTGYNQPQHF. The CDR3 DNA follows: TGTGCCTGGAGCACAGGTTACAATCAGCCCCAGCATTTT.

This CDR3 is CASSLVGADTQYF. Written as DNA, the CDR3 is TGTGCCAGCAGCTTAGTCGGGGCAGATACGCAGTATTTT. This chain links TRBV11-1 with TRBJ2-3; D possibly corresponds to TRBD2 (5 bases). This CDR3 is built from 13 residues. Trimming took off 1 base at V and 4 bases at J, with 6 bases between the two ends. Germline CDR1 and CDR2: SGHAT and FQDESV (reference sequence).

The chain employs TRBV28 and TRBJ2-3; 8 nucleotides align to TRBD2. The ends lost 10 bases at V and 2 bases at J; junction bases unmatched: 8. Per the germline V gene, CDR1 is MDHEN and CDR2 is SYDVKM. The CDR3 is 14 residues long. CDR3 region: CAIKRGPSTDTQYF. The CDR3, as DNA: TGTGCCATCAAGCGGGGGCCGTCCACAGATACGCAGTATTTT.

This chain links TRBV19 with TRBJ2-5; 9 bases are a match to TRBD1. Per the germline V gene, CDR1 is LNHDA and CDR2 is SQIVND (reference sequence). The CDR3 covers 15 residues. V was clipped by 4 bases and J by 5 bases; unmatched bases: 8. The CDR3 sequence is CASSTWDREVETQYF. The CDR3, as DNA: TGTGCCAGTAGTACATGGGACAGGGAGGTGGAGACCCAGTACTTC.

This sequence joins TRBV5-6 and TRBJ2-1; D may be TRBD1 (5 bases). The CDR3 consists of 16 residues. The V end lost 4 bases, the J end lost 1 base, and 15 bases lay between the germline ends. Looked up from germline, CDR1 is SGHDT and CDR2 is YYEEEE. The CDR3 DNA reads TGTGCCAGCAGCCCGAAGCACGCAGGGTCCTACAATGAGCAGTTCTTC. It yields the protein CASSPKHAGSYNEQFF.